Sequencing of this T cell receptor (beta chain) was carried out in a study of T cells after yellow fever vaccination. This CDR3 has 14 residues. V shed 2 bases and J shed 5 bases, with 9 bases lying between them. Germline V gene data show CDR1 as MNHEY and CDR2 as SVGAGI. TCRdb analysed the 5' RACE reads with MiXCR anew, one entry per CDR3 protein. The sample consists of about 85,000 distinct CDR3 sequences, 10% to 15% of them appearing once. V usage is TRBV6-5 and J usage is TRBJ1-4; D uncertain. The clonotype comes from a man between 18 and 35 years old who received the YFV17D yellow fever vaccine. Source: CD8+ T cells not binding an NS4B(214-222) dextramer, sorted from PBMCs, taken more than 20 days after the first yellow fever vaccination. The CDR3 bases are TGTGCCAGCAGTTACGGCGGGGAAAATGAAAAACTGTTTTTT. This encodes CASSYGGENEKLFF.